These T cell receptor beta chains were read from a single sample in a study of T cells expressing NK-cell markers. TCRdb reprocessed the 5' RACE reads and reports one entry per CDR3 protein, with no DNA. The sample totals 150,000 to 160,000 distinct CDR3 sequences. The sample taken for sequencing was blood T cells: a sorted CD56 or NKG2C T cell subset, CD4+ or CD8+ T cells, or bulk PBMC T cells (not recorded which). The receptors stem from a woman aged 50 to 60 in good health. CDR3s include the opening cysteine and the closing phenylalanine or tryptophan.

cdr3_length	v_call	j_call	cdr3_aa
13	TRBV12-3/TRBV12-4	TRBJ2-1	CASSPVGYNEQFF
18	TRBV3-1	TRBJ2-2	CASSPRVGSEANTGELFF
14	TRBV9	TRBJ1-1	CASSVTVMNTEAFF
14	TRBV10-2	TRBJ2-1	CASSESRWLNEQFF
13	TRBV10-3	TRBJ1-5	CAISVGPGEPQHF
15	TRBV9	TRBJ2-5	CASSVGLAGWETQYF
12	TRBV29-1	TRBJ2-3	CSVVGTSDTQYF
14	TRBV5-4	TRBJ2-5	CASSLIAGEETQYF
14	TRBV4-1	TRBJ2-1	CASSHSTESNEQFF
14	TRBV12-3/TRBV12-4	TRBJ1-1	CASSFPTSNTEAFF
16	TRBV7-9	TRBJ1-1	CASIDSTGSVNTEAFF
13	TRBV4-1	TRBJ2-7	CASSQIQGWEQYF
14	TRBV5-1	TRBJ2-1	CASSLFGGLNEQFF
12	TRBV12-3/TRBV12-4	TRBJ2-1	CASSFRHNEQFF
15	TRBV6-5	TRBJ2-7	CASRPSTGGTYEQYF
16	TRBV20-1	TRBJ2-5	CSARDLGTSGIETQYF
13	TRBV6-1	TRBJ2-3	CAIPGTVTDTQYF
15	TRBV5-6	TRBJ2-1	CASSGEDGRFDEQFF
14	TRBV11-2	TRBJ1-5	CASSFWGAGQPQHF
15	TRBV20-1	TRBJ2-1	CSARGMRESYNEQFF
16	TRBV12-5	TRBJ2-3	CASGLGQIVSTDTQYF
16	TRBV5-6	TRBJ2-1	CASSLGLAEGRNEQFF
12	TRBV12-3/TRBV12-4	TRBJ2-7	CASSIGGHEQYF
16	TRBV29-1	TRBJ2-7	CSVGGTSGSYGYEQYF
14	TRBV11-3	TRBJ2-1	CASSPRENNNEQFF
13	TRBV4-1	TRBJ2-3	CASSQVGADTQYF
16	TRBV7-9	TRBJ2-7	CASSPRTSGYTYEQYF